This is a list of T cell receptor beta chains from one sample in a study of post-analysis software for immune sequencing data. TCRdb called the PCR reads again in MiXCR, with one record for every CDR3 protein. The profile covers about 430,000 distinct CDR3 sequences, with 39% appearing a single time and 7.5% to 8.5% taken by the ten largest. The sequenced sample was blood. Source of these receptors: a girl aged 2-10 years with multiple sclerosis. The conserved cysteine and the conserved F or W are not part of the CDR3 here. A D gene is named only where the DNA matches it firmly.

TRBJ2-7	.	TRBV7-2	ASSLKPSREQY
TRBJ2-1	.	TRBV29-1	SVAGFTGYNEQF
TRBJ1-5	.	TRBV28	ASAHDSNQPQH
TRBJ2-7	TRBD2	TRBV10-3	AISVLREGLSVYEQY
TRBJ1-4	.	TRBV4-1	ASSQAQTEKLF
TRBJ2-7	.	TRBV4-3	ASSQDYTGTGPYEQY
.	.	TRBV10-3	ATSEPGQLYEQY
TRBJ2-3	TRBD2	TRBV6-4	ASSETSGSDTQY
TRBJ2-7	.	TRBV5-1	ASSVIRDGYEQY
.	.	TRBV3-1	ASSQTGRETQY